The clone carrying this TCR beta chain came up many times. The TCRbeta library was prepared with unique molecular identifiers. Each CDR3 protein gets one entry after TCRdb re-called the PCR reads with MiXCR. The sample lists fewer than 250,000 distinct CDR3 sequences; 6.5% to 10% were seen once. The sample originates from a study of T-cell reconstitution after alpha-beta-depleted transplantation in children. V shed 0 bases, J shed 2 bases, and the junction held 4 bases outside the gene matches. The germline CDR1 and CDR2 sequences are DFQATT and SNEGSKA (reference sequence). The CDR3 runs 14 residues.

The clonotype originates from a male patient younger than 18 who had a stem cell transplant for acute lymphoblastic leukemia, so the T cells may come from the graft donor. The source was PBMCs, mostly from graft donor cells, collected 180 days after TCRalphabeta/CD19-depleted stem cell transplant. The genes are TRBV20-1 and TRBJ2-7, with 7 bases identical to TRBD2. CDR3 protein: CSARDGAGTYEQYF. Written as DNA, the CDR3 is TGCAGTGCTAGAGATGGAGCGGGGACCTACGAGCAGTACTTC.